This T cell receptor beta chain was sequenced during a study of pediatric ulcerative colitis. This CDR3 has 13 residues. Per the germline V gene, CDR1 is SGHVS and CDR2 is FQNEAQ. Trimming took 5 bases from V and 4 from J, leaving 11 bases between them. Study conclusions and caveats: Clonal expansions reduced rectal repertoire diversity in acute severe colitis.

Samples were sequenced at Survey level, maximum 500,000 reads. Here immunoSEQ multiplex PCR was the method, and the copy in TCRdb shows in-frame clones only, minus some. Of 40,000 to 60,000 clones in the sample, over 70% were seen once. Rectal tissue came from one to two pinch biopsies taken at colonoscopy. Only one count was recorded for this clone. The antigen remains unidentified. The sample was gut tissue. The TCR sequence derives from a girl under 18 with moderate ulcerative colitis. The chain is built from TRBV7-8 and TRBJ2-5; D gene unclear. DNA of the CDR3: TGTGCCAGCAGCCTCGGGCCCCGAGAGACCCAGTACTTC. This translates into CASSLGPRETQYF.